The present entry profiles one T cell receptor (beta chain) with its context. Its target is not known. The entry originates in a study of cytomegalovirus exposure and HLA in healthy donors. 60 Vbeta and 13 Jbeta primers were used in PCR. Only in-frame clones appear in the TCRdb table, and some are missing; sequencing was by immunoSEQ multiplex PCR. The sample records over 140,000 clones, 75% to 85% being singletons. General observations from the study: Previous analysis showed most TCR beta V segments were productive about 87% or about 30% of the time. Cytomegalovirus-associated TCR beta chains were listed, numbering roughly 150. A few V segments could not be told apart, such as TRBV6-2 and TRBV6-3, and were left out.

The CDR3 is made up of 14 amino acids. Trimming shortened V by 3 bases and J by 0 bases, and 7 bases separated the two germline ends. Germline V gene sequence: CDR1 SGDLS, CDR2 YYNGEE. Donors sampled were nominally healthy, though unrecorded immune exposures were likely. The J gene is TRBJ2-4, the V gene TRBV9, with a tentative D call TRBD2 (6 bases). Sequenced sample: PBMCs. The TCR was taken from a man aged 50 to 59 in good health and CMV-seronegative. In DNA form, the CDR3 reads TGTGCCAGCAGCGCGGGACTAGCCAAAAACATTCAGTACTTC. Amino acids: CASSAGLAKNIQYF.